This T cell receptor beta chain was recovered during a study of T cell responses to AZD1222 COVID-19 vaccine. Points from the study as a whole: Possibly, clonal diversity was underestimated; donors were largely white British and included more females. No day 14 peak samples; only post-peak repertoires were characterized.

The sample holds a few counts of this clone. The antigen remains unidentified. Assay: immunoSEQ multiplex PCR; the TCRdb copy retains only in-frame clones and omits some. This table holds fewer than 120,000 clones, 70% to 90% found once. Germline V gene sequence: CDR1 SGHNT, CDR2 YENEEA. The CDR3 length is 13 residues. Trimming left V 1 base short and J 9 bases short, with 11 bases between. The receptor comes from an adult who received the AZD1222 COVID-19 vaccine. The sample in question was peripheral blood, obtained 28 days after the second AZD1222 dose. The rearrangement joins TRBV11-3 to TRBJ2-3; TRBD2 might be the D (6 bases). The DNA for the CDR3 is TGTGCCAGCAGCTTAGCGCGTCTAGCGACGCAGTATTTT. It yields the protein CASSLARLATQYF. The full variable domain, its missing parts supplied by reference TRBV11-3 and TRBJ2-3, is EAGVVQSPRYKIIEKKQPVAFWCNPISGHNTLYWYLQNLGQGPELLIRYENEEAVDDSQLPKDRFSAERLKGVDSTLKIQPAELGDSAVYLCASSLARLATQYFGPGTRLTVL.